Shown below are 22 T cell receptor beta chains from a single sample sequenced in a study of HIV-infected children after antiretroviral therapy interruption. Treatment reported: PENTA 11 planned treatment interruption arm or continuous ART arm. A 3' RACE protocol on RNA, with unique molecular identifiers, produced the TCR library. TCRdb re-derived calls from the 3' RACE reads in MiXCR, one entry per CDR3 protein. This sample carries about 89,000 distinct CDR3 sequences, about 6.3% of them seen once, and the ten largest clones take 1.1%. This sample comprised CD45RA+ CD4+ T cells from PBMCs, pooled from several time points, obtained from a donor given antiretroviral therapy, either interrupted or continuous. Sample subset: naive CD4+ CD45RA+ CD45RO- T cells. These receptors all come from a pool of human donors with HIV.

Ten or more counts support this clonotype. The chain is built from TRBV7-3 and TRBJ2-4; 10 bases map to TRBD1. CDR3 length equals 15 residues. The trim removed 5 bases at V and 5 bases at J, leaving 6 bases unmatched. CDR1 is SGHTA, CDR2 FQGTGA, per germline. Written as DNA, the CDR3 is TGTGCCAGCAGCCCCGGGACAGGGGCTGAAAACATTCAGTACTTC. It is translated as CASSPGTGAENIQYF.

This clonotype came up many times. The gene calls are TRBV4-2 and TRBJ2-7; 7 bases map to TRBD1. Germline CDR1 reads LGHNA; CDR2 reads YNFKEQ. This CDR3 comprises 18 residues. V dropped 0 bases and J dropped 4; count of bases not matched to a gene: 15. The CDR3 region has the DNA TGTGCCAGCAGCCAAGATGGGGGACAGTACAAGACAGAATACGAGCAGTACTTC. Translating it yields CASSQDGGQYKTEYEQYF.

This clonotype has at least ten counts. The chain joins TRBV30 to TRBJ2-3, with 8 bases that match TRBD2. The CDR3 extends over 17 amino acids. Per germline, CDR1 GTSNPN and CDR2 SVGIG (reference sequence). After removal of 4 bases from V and 2 bases from J, the junction contained 14 bases not matched to a gene. The CDR3 sequence: CAWTPPSPGGPTDTQYF. CDR3 DNA: TGTGCCTGGACCCCGCCTTCACCGGGAGGGCCCACAGATACGCAGTATTTT.

Only a few counts were recorded for this clonotype. The CDR3 here is CASSFEVVNEAFF. The CDR3 coding sequence is TGTGCCAGCAGCTTCGAGGTCGTGAATGAAGCTTTCTTT. The gene calls are TRBV11-2 and TRBJ1-1; no reliable D call. The CDR3 covers 13 residues. The germline V and J ends were trimmed by 3 bases and 7 bases, with 12 bases remaining between them. Germline loops: CDR1 SGHAT, CDR2 FQNNGV.

This clonotype was seen ten or more times. The chain couples TRBV29-1 to TRBJ1-1; D is unclear. The length of the CDR3 is 11 residues. CDR1 and CDR2 from the germline V gene are SQVTM and ANQGSEA. V lost 4 bases and J 11 bases, leaving 14 bases between the germline ends. DNA for the CDR3: TGCAGCGTTGTACAGCGACGGGTCGCTTTCTTT. It specifies CSVVQRRVAFF.

The V and J genes are TRBV20-1 and TRBJ1-2; 7 nucleotides line up with TRBD1. The CDR3 contains 15 residues. The trim removed 1 base at V and 2 bases at J, leaving 7 bases unmatched. In germline, CDR1 is DFQATT, CDR2 SNEGSKA (reference sequence). The CDR3 loop is CSARGTKQGNYGYTF. The CDR3 DNA reads TGCAGTGCTAGAGGGACTAAACAGGGGAACTATGGCTACACCTTC.

V and J are TRBV5-4 and TRBJ1-5, with D uncertain. The V gene lost 1 base and the J gene lost 0 bases, with 5 bases spanning the gap. The V gene's germline CDR1 is SGHNT and CDR2 YYREEE (reference sequence). There are 14 residues in the CDR3. The CDR3 nucleotides are TGTGCCAGCAGCTTGATGGGTAGCAATCAGCCCCAGCATTTT. Translation: CASSLMGSNQPQHF. The full variable domain, in which reference TRBV5-4 and TRBJ1-5 provide the parts outside the CDR3, is ETGVTQSPTHLIKTRGQQVTLRCSSQSGHNTVSWYQQALGQGPQFIFQYYREEENGRGNFPPRFSGLQFPNYSSELNVNALELDDSALYLCASSLMGSNQPQHFGDGTRLSIL.

This CDR3 reads CASSFDRAGNTEAFF. The CDR3 DNA is TGCGCCAGCAGCTTCGACAGGGCGGGGAACACTGAAGCTTTCTTT. The rearrangement links TRBV5-1 to TRBJ1-1, with 7 bases aligning to TRBD1. The germline V gene has CDR1 SGHRS and CDR2 YFSETQ. This CDR3 spans 15 amino acids. Trimming at V came to 2 bases and at J to 1 base, leaving 5 bases not matched to a gene.

The chain employs TRBV2 and TRBJ1-5; TRBD1 matches at 9 bases. Per germline, CDR1 SNHLY and CDR2 FYNNEI. The CDR3 has 14 residues. The ends lost 6 bases at V and 5 bases at J; junction bases unmatched: 5. The CDR3 coding sequence is TGTGCCAGCAGGGACGACAGGGGGGATCAGCCCCAGCATTTT. This translates into CASRDDRGDQPQHF.

This clonotype was seen many times. The chain recombines TRBV5-5 with TRBJ2-7; perhaps TRBD1 as D (6 bases). The CDR3 consists of 13 residues. The germline CDR1 and CDR2 sequences are SGHKS and YYEKEE (reference sequence). V was pared by 4 bases and J by 4 bases, with 12 bases between. CDR3 amino acids: CASSADRFYEQYF. The CDR3 bases are TGTGCCAGCAGCGCGGACAGATTTTACGAGCAGTACTTC. Using reference TRBV5-5 and TRBJ2-7 for the parts outside the CDR3, the full variable domain is DAGVTQSPTHLIKTRGQQVTLRCSPISGHKSVSWYQQVLGQGPQFIFQYYEKEERGRGNFPDRFSARQFPNYSSELNVNALLLGDSALYLCASSADRFYEQYFGPGTRLTVT.

In its sample, this clonotype was seen many times. The V call is TRBV20-1, the J call TRBJ1-1, with D perhaps matching TRBD1 (5 bases). The ends were cut back, 8 bases at V and 1 base at J, with 11 bases in the middle. Germline CDR1 reads DFQATT; CDR2 reads SNEGSKA (reference sequence). The CDR3 runs to 12 residues. CDR3 residues: CSPGTGNTEAFF. The DNA for the CDR3 is TGCAGTCCCGGGACGGGGAACACTGAAGCTTTCTTT.

This clonotype was recorded at least ten times. The rearrangement uses TRBV30 and TRBJ1-2; D is ambiguous. The ends were cut back, 0 bases at V and 11 bases at J, with 10 bases in the middle. The CDR3 contains 11 residues. CDR1 is GTSNPN, CDR2 SVGIG, per germline (reference sequence). Here the CDR3 reads CAWSVALMYTF. The CDR3 DNA sequence: TGTGCCTGGAGTGTCGCGTTGATGTACACCTTC.

This clonotype was counted at least ten times. The chain recombines TRBV12-3 or TRBV12-4 with TRBJ2-2; TRBD2 matches at 8 bases. Trimming cost V 4 bases and J 5 bases; bases outside gene matches: 9. This CDR3 has 16 amino acids. CDR3 coding DNA: TGTGCCAGCAGTTCAATAGCGGGAACCTTAACCGGGGAGCTGTTTTTT. Translation: CASSSIAGTLTGELFF.

In its sample, this clonotype was seen many times. The chain is built from TRBV7-2 and TRBJ2-1; D is undetermined. The CDR3 loop spans 14 amino acids. The germline V gene encodes CDR1 SGHTA and CDR2 FQGNSA. V lost 4 bases, J lost 0 bases, and 7 bases lay in between. CDR3 nucleotides: TGTGCCAGCAGCTCCCGGAGCTCCTACAATGAGCAGTTCTTC. Residues: CASSSRSSYNEQFF.

This clonotype was recorded many times. The chain recombines TRBV5-1 with TRBJ2-6; 8 bases map to TRBD1. Trimming took 1 base from V and 0 from J; bases not matched to a gene: 3. Germline V CDR1 and CDR2: SGHRS, YFSETQ. The CDR3 is 17 amino acids. The CDR3 nucleotides read TGCGCCAGCAGCTTGACAGGGGGGTTCTCTGGGGCCAACGTCCTGACTTTC. Amino acids: CASSLTGGFSGANVLTF.

This clonotype showed up many times. The chain joins TRBV23-1 to TRBJ1-5; 7 bases match TRBD1. TRBV23-1 is given ORF status, its function remaining uncertain. V was pared by 2 bases and J by 2 bases, with 18 bases of the junction left unmatched. The CDR3 is made up of 20 amino acids. The DNA of the CDR3 is TGCGCCAGCAGTCAAAAACTTCCGGGCAGGGGGGGAATTGGCAATCAGCCCCAGCATTTT. Protein sequence: CASSQKLPGRGGIGNQPQHF.

Ten or more counts support this clonotype. V is TRBV10-3 and J is TRBJ2-7; TRBD2 agrees at 8 bases. V dropped 7 bases and J dropped 7; count of bases not matched to a gene: 15. Germline assignment: CDR1 ENHRY and CDR2 SYGVKD. The CDR3 loop spans 15 amino acids. The CDR3 DNA reads as TGTGCCATCACCACGGGAGGGGCGATATTCTCGGAGCAGTACTTC. Residues: CAITTGGAIFSEQYF.

This clonotype was counted ten times or more. The chain couples TRBV11-3 to TRBJ2-3; no clear D gene. Looked up from germline, CDR1 is SGHNT and CDR2 is YENEEA. There are 12 residues in the CDR3. V lost 3 bases and J lost 8, with 9 bases in between. Here the CDR3 reads CASSFPSGTQYF. The CDR3 DNA is TGTGCCAGCAGCTTCCCCTCGGGTACGCAGTATTTT.

This clonotype was observed many times. V gene TRBV12-3 or TRBV12-4 combines with J gene TRBJ1-1; 9 nucleotides match TRBD1. J gave up 4 bases and V 8 bases, and 8 bases lay outside the gene matches. The CDR3 contains 14 residues. CDR3 residues: CASVTGGGATEAFF. The CDR3 region has the DNA TGTGCCAGCGTGACAGGGGGAGGGGCCACTGAAGCTTTCTTT.

Ten or more counts support this clonotype. The V and J genes are TRBV7-2 and TRBJ1-1; TRBD1 is a possible D gene (5 bases). CDR1 is SGHTA, CDR2 FQGNSA, per germline. The length of the CDR3 is 14 residues. V gave up 1 base and J gave up 8 bases, with 14 bases separating them. CDR3 DNA: TGTGCCAGCAGCTTAGTGGTGGGGCAGGAAGAAGCTTTCTTT. Translating gives CASSLVVGQEEAFF.

The table lists this clonotype with many counts. The chain is built from TRBV7-2 and TRBJ1-1; no reliable D call. The ends were cut back, 5 bases at V and 8 bases at J, with 9 bases in the middle. CDR1 and CDR2 (germline): SGHTA, FQGNSA. The CDR3 has 11 amino acids. CDR3: CASSPQVEAFF. Written as DNA, the CDR3 is TGTGCCAGCAGCCCGCAGGTAGAAGCTTTCTTT. Full variable domain (remainder filled in from reference TRBV7-2 and TRBJ1-1): GAGVSQSPSNKVTEKGKDVELRCDPISGHTALYWYRQSLGQGLEFLIYFQGNSAPDKSGLPSDRFSAERTGGSVSTLTIQRTQQEDSAVYLCASSPQVEAFFGQGTRLTVV.

This clonotype showed up just a few times. The rearrangement uses TRBV5-1 and TRBJ2-1, with D perhaps TRBD1 (6 bases). V shed 3 bases and J shed 8 bases, with 15 bases lying between them. This CDR3 has 14 amino acids. CDR1 is SGHRS, CDR2 YFSETQ, per germline. CDR3 amino acids: CASSSDSRADEQFF. The CDR3 nucleotides are TGCGCCAGCAGCTCGGACAGTAGGGCCGATGAGCAGTTCTTC.